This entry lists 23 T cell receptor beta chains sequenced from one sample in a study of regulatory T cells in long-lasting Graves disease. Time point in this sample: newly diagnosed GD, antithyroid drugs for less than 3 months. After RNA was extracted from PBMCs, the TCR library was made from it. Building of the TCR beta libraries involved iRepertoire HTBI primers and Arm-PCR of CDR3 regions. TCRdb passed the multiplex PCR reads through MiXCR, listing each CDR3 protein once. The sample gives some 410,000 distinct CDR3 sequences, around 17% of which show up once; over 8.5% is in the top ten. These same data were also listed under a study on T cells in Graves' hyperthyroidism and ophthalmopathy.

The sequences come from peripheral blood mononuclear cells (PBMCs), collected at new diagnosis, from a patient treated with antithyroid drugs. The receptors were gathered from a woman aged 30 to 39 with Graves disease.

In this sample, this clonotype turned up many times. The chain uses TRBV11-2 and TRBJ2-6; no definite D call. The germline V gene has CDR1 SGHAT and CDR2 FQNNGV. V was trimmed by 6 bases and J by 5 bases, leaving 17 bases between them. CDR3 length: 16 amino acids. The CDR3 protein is CASRPIRRSRANVLTF. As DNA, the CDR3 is TGTGCCAGCAGACCAATCAGACGGAGTAGGGCCAACGTCCTGACTTTC. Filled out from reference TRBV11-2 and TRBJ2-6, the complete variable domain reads EAGVAQSPRYKIIEKRQSVAFWCNPISGHATLYWYQQILGQGPKLLIQFQNNGVVDDSQLPKDRFSAERLKGVDSTLKIQPAKLEDSAVYLCASRPIRRSRANVLTFGAGSRLTVL.

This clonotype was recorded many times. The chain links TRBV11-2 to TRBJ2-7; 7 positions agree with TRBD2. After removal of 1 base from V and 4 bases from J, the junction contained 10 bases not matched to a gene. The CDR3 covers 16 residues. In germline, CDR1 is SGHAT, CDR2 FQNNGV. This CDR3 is CASSLVGGSGFYEQYF. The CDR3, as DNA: TGTGCCAGCAGCTTAGTCGGCGGGAGTGGTTTTTACGAGCAGTACTTC. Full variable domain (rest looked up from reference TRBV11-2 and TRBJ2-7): EAGVAQSPRYKIIEKRQSVAFWCNPISGHATLYWYQQILGQGPKLLIQFQNNGVVDDSQLPKDRFSAERLKGVDSTLKIQPAKLEDSAVYLCASSLVGGSGFYEQYFGPGTRLTVT.

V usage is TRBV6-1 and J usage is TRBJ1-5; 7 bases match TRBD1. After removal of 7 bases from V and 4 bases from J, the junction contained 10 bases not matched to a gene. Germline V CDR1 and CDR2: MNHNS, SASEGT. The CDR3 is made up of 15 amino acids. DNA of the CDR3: TGTGCCAGCACCGACAGGGTTGGGGGAAATCAGCCCCAGCATTTT. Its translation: CASTDRVGGNQPQHF.

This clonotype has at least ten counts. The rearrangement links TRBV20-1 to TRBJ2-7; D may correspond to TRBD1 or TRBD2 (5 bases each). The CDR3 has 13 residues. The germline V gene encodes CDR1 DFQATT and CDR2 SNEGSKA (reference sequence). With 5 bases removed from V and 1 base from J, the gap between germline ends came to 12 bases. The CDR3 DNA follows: TGCAGTGCTTACCGGGACCTATCCTACGAGCAGTACTTC. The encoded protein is CSAYRDLSYEQYF.

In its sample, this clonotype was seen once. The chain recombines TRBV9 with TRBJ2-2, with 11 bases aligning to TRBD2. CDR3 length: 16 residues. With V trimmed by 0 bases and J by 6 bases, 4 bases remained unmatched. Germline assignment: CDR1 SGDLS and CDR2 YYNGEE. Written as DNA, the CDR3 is TGTGCCAGCAGCGTAGCGATAGCGGGAGGGCCCGGGGAGCTGTTTTTT. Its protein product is CASSVAIAGGPGELFF.

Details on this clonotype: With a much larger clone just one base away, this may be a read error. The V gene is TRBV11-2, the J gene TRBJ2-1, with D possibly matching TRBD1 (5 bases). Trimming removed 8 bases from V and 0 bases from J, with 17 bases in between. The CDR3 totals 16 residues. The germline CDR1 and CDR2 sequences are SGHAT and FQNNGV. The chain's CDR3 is CASGPPRQSSYNEQFF. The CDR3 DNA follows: TGTGCCAGCGGGCCCCCGAGACAGAGCTCCTACAATGAGCAGTTCTTC.

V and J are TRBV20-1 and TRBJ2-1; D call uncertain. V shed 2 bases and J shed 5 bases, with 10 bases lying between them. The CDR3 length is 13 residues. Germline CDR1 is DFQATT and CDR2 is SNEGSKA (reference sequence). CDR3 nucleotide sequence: TGCAGTGCTAGAATCCACGGAGACAATGAGCAGTTCTTC. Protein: CSARIHGDNEQFF.

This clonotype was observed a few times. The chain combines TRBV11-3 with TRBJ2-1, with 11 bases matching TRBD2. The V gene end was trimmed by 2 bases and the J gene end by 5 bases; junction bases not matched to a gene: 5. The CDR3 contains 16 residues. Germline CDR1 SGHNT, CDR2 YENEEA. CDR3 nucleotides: TGTGCCAGCAGCTTATCCGGGACTAGCGGTAACAATGAGCAGTTCTTC. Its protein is CASSLSGTSGNNEQFF.

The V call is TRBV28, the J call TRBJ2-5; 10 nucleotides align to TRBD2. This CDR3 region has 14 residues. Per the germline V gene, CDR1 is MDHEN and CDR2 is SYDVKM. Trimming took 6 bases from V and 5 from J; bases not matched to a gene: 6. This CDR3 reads CASRGIAGGETQYF. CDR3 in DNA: TGTGCCAGCAGGGGGATAGCGGGAGGCGAGACCCAGTACTTC.

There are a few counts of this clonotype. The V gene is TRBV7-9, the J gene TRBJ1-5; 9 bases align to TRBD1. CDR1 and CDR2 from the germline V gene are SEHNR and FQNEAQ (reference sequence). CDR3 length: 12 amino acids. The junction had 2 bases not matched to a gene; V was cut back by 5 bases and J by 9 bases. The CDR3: CASSQGQGPQHF. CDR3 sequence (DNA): TGTGCCAGCAGCCAGGGACAGGGGCCCCAGCATTTT.

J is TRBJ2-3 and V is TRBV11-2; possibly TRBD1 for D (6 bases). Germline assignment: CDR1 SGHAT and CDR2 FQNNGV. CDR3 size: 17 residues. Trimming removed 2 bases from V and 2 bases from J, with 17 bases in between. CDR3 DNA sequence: TGTGCCAGCAGCTTAAGACCTTCGTACAGGGTCACAGATACGCAGTATTTT. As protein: CASSLRPSYRVTDTQYF.

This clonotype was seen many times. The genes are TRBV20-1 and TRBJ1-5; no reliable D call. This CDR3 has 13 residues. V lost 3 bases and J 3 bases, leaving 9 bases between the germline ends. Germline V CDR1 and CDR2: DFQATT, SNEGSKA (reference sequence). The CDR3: CSASNNPNQPQHF. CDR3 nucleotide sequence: TGCAGTGCTAGCAATAACCCCAATCAGCCCCAGCATTTT.

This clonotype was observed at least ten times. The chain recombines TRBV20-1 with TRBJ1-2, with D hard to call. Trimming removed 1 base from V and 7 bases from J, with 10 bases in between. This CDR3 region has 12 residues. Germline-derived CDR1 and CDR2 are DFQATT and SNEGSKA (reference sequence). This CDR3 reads CSARAGIGGYTF. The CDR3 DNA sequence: TGCAGTGCTAGAGCGGGGATCGGTGGCTACACCTTC.

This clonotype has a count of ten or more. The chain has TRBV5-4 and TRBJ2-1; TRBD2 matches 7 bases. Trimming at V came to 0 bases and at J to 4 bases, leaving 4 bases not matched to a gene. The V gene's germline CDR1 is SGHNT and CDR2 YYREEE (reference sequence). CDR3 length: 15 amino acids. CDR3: CASSLGGSRYNEQFF. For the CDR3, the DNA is TGTGCCAGCAGCTTGGGCGGGAGTCGGTACAATGAGCAGTTCTTC.

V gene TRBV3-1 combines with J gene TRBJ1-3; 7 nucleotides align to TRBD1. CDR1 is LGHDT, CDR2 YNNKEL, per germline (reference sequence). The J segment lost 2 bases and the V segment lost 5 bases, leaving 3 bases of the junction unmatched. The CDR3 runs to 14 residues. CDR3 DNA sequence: TGTGCCAGCAGCGGGACAGATACTGGAAACACCATATATTTT. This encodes CASSGTDTGNTIYF. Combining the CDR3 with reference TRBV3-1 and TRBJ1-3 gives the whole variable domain DTAVSQTPKYLVTQMGNDKSIKCEQNLGHDTMYWYKQDSKKFLKIMFSYNNKELIINETVPNRFSPKSPDKAHLNLHINSLELGDSAVYFCASSGTDTGNTIYFGEGSWLTVV.

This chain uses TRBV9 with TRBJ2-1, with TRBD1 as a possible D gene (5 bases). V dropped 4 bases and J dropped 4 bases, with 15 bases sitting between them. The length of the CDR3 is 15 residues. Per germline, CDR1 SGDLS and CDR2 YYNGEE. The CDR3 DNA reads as TGTGCCAGCAGCCCCGACAGCAACCGATACAATGAGCAGTTCTTC. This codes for CASSPDSNRYNEQFF.

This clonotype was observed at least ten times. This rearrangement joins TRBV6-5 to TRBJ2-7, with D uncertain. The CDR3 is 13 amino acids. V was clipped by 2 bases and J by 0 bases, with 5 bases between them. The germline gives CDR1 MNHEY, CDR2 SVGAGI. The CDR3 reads CASSYDVSYEQYF. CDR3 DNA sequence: TGTGCCAGCAGTTACGACGTCTCCTACGAGCAGTACTTC.

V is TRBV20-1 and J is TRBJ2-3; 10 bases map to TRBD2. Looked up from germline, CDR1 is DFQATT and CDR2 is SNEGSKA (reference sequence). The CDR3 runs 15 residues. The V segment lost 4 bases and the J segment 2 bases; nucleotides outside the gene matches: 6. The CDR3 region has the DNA TGCAGTGCTATCGGACTAGCGGAGCCCACAGATACGCAGTATTTT. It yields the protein CSAIGLAEPTDTQYF.

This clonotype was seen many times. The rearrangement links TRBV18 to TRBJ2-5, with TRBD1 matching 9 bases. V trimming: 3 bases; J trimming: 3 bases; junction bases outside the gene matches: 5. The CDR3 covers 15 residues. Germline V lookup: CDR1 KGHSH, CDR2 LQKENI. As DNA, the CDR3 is TGTGCCAGCTCACCGGGGACAGGGATTGAAGAGACCCAGTACTTC. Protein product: CASSPGTGIEETQYF. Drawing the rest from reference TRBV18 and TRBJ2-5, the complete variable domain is NAGVMQNPRHLVRRRGQEARLRCSPMKGHSHVYWYRQLPEEGLKFMVYLQKENIIDESGMPKERFSAEFPKEGPSILRIQQVVRGDSAAYFCASSPGTGIEETQYFGPGTRLLVL.

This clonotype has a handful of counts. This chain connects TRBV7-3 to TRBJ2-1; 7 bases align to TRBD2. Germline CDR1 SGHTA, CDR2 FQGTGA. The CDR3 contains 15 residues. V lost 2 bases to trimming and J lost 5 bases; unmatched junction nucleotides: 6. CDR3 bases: TGTGCCAGCAGCTTAGGACTAGTCGCCCACAATGAGCAGTTCTTC. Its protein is CASSLGLVAHNEQFF.

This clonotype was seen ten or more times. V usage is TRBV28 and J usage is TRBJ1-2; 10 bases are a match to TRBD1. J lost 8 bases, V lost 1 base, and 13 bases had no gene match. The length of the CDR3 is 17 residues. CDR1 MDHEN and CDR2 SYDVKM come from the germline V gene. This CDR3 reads CASSLSGTGATIVGYTF. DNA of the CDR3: TGTGCCAGCAGTTTATCTGGGACAGGGGCGACCATCGTAGGCTACACCTTC.

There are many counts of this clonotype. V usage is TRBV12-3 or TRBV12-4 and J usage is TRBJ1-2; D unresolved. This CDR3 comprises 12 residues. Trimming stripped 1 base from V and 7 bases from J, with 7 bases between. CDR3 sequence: CASSLGNRGYTF. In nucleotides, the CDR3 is TGTGCCAGCAGTTTAGGGAACCGTGGCTACACCTTC.

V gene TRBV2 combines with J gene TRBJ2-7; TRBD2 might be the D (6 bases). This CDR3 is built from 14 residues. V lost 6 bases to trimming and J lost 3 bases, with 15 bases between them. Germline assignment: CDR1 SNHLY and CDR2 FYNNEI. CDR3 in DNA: TGTGCCAGCAGCTTCCTCGGCGGGGACTACGAGCAGTACTTC. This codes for CASSFLGGDYEQYF.